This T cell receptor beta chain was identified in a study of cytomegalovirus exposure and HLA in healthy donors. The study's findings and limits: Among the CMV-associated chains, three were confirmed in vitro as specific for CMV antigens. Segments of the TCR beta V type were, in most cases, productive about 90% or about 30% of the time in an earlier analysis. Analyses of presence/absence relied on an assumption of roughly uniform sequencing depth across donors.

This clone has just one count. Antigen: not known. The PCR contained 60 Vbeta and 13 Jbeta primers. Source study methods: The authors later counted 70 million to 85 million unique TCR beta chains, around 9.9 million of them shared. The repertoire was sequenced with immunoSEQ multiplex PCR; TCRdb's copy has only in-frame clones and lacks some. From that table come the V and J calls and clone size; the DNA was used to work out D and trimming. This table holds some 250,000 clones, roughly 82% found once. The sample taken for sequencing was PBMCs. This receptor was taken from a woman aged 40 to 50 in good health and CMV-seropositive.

CDR3 nucleotides: TGTGCCAGTAGTATAGCGGGGGGCCGGCCGAGTGGCTACACCTTC. It specifies CASSIAGGRPSGYTF. The chain recombines TRBV19 with TRBJ1-2; weak D call: TRBD1 (6 bases). There are 15 residues in the CDR3. Germline loops: CDR1 LNHDA, CDR2 SQIVND (reference sequence). Trimming removed 1 base from V and 7 bases from J, with 16 bases in between.